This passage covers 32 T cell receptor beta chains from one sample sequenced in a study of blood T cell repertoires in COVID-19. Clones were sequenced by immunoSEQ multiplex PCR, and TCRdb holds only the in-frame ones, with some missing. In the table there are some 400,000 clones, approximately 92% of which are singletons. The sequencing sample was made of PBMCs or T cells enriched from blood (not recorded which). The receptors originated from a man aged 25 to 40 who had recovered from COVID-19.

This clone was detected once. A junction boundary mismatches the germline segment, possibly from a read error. DNA of the CDR3: TGTGCCAGCAGTCAGAAAGCGGGAGGTGAATCGGACTTC. Amino acids: CASSQKAGGESDF. The rearrangement joins TRBV2 to TRBJ2-7, with 9 bases lining up with TRBD2. CDR3 length equals 13 residues. Germline V CDR1 and CDR2: SNHLY, FYNNEI.

The CDR3 region is CASSLWDNNEQFF. For the CDR3, the DNA is TGTGCCAGCAGTTTATGGGACAACAATGAGCAGTTCTTC. V usage is TRBV27 and J usage is TRBJ2-1; tentatively, D is TRBD1 (6 bases). CDR1 is MNHEY and CDR2 is SMNVEV in the germline V gene (reference sequence). Trimming stripped 1 base from V and 5 bases from J, with 6 bases between. The CDR3 sequence is 13 residues long.

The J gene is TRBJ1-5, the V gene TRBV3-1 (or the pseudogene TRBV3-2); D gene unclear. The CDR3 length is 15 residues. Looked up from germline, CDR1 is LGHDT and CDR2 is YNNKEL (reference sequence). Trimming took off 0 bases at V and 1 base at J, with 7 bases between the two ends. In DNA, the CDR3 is TGTGCCAGCAGCCAAGATTTACACAGCAATCAGCCCCAGCATTTT. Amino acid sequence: CASSQDLHSNQPQHF.

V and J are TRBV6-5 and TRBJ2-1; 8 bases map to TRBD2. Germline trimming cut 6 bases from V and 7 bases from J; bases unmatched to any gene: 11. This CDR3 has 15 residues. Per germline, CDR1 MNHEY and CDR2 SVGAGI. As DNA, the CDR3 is TGTGCCAGCAGGATCACGGGAGGGCCTAAGAATGAGCAGTTCTTC. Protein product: CASRITGGPKNEQFF.

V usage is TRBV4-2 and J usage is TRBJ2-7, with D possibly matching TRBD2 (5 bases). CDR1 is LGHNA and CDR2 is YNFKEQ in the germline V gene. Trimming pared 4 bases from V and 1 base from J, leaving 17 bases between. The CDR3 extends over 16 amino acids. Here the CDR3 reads CASSLGLAPSSYEQYF. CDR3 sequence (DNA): TGTGCCAGCAGCCTCGGACTCGCGCCTTCTTCCTACGAGCAGTACTTC.

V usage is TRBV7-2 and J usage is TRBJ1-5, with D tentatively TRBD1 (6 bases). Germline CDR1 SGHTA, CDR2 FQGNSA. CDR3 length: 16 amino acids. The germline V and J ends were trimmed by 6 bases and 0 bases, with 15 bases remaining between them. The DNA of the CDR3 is TGTGCCAGCAGTCGAAGAGGGGGGGATAGCAATCAGCCCCAGCATTTT. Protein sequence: CASSRRGGDSNQPQHF.

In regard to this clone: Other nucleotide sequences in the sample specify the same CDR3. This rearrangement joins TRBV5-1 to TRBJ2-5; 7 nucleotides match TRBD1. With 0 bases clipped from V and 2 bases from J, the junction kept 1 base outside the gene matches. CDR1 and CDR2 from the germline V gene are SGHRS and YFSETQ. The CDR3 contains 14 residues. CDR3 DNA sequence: TGCGCCAGCAGCTTGGGGACAGGACAAGAGACCCAGTACTTC. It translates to CASSLGTGQETQYF.

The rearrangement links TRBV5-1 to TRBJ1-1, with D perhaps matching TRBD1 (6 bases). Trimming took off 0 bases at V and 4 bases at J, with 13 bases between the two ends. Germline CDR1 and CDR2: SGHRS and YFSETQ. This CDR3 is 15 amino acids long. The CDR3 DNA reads TGCGCCAGCAGCTTGGTTGGGGGCGACGGCACTGAAGCTTTCTTT. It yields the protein CASSLVGGDGTEAFF.

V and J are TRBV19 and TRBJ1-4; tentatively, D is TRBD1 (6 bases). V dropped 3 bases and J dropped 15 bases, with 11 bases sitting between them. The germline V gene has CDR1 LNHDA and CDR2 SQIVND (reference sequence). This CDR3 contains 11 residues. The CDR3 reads CASSIGGPVFF. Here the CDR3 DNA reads TGTGCCAGTAGTATCGGGGGGCCGGTGTTTTTT. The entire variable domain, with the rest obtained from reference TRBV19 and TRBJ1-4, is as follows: DGGITQSPKYLFRKEGQNVTLSCEQNLNHDAMYWYRQDPGQGLRLIYYSQIVNDFQKGDIAEGYSVSREKKESFPLTVTSAQKNPTAFYLCASSIGGPVFFGSGTQLSVL.

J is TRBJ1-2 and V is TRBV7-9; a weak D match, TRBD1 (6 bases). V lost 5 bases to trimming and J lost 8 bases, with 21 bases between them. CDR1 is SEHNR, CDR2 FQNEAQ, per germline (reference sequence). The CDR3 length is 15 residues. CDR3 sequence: CASSQGFSGLRGYTF. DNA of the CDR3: TGTGCCAGCAGCCAGGGGTTTTCAGGGCTACGGGGCTACACCTTC.

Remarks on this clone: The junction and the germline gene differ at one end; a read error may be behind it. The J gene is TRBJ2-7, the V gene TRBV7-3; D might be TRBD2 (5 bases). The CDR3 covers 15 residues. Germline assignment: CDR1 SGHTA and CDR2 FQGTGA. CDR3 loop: CASRLTPGLAYEQYF. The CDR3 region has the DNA TGTGCCAGCAGGTTAACCCCGGGATTAGCCTACGAGCAGTACTTC.

The chain's CDR3 is CSVVGRGTETQYF. DNA for the CDR3: TGCAGCGTTGTCGGCAGGGGGACGGAGACCCAGTACTTC. The V gene is TRBV29-1, the J gene TRBJ2-5; 7 bases align to TRBD1. This CDR3 has 13 residues. The trim removed 4 bases at V and 5 bases at J, leaving 7 bases unmatched. The germline gives CDR1 SQVTM, CDR2 ANQGSEA.

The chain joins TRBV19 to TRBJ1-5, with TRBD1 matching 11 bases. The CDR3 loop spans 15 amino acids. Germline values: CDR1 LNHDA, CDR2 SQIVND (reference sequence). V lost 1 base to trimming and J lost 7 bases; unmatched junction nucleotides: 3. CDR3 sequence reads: CASSIGGQGGQPQHF. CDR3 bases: TGTGCCAGTAGTATAGGGGGACAGGGGGGCCAGCCCCAGCATTTT.

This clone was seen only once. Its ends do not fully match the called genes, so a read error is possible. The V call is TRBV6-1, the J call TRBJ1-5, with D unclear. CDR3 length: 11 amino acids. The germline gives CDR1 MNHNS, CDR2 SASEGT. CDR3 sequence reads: CASREGRPQHF. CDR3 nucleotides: TGTGCCAGCAGAGAAGGCAGGCCCCAGCATTTT.

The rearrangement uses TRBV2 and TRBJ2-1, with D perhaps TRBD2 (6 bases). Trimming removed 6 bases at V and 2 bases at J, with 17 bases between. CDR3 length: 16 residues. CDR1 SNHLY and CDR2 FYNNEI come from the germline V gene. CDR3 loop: CASSQRRAAAYNEQFF. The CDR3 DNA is TGTGCCAGCAGCCAACGGAGGGCAGCGGCCTACAATGAGCAGTTCTTC.

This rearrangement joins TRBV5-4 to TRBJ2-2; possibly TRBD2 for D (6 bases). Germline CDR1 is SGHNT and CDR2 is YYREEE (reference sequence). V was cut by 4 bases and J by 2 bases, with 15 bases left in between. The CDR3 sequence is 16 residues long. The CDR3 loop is CASSPAGLLNTGELFF. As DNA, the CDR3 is TGTGCCAGCAGCCCCGCGGGACTCCTAAACACCGGGGAGCTGTTTTTT.

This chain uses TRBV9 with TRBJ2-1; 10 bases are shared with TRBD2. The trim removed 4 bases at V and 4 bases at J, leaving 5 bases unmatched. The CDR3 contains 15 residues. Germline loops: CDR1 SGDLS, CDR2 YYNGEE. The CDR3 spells CASSTTSGIYNEQFF. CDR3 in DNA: TGTGCCAGCAGCACCACTAGCGGGATTTACAATGAGCAGTTCTTC.

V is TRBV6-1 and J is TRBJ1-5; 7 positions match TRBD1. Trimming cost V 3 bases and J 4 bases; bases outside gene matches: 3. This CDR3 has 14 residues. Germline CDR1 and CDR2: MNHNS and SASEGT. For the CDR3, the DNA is TGTGCCAGCAGTGAGGCGGGACAGAATCAGCCCCAGCATTTT. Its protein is CASSEAGQNQPQHF.

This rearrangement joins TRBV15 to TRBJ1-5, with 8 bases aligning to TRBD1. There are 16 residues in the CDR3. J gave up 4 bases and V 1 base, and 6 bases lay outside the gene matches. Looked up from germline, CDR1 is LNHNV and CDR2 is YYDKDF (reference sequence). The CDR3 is CATSRGEDRVNQPQHF. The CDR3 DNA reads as TGTGCCACCAGCAGAGGGGAGGACAGGGTGAATCAGCCCCAGCATTTT.

The CDR3: CASSVVGGTRYNEQFF. In nucleotides, the CDR3 is TGTGCCAGCAGCGTAGTGGGCGGGACCCGTTACAATGAGCAGTTCTTC. The chain recombines TRBV9 with TRBJ2-1, with a weak D call TRBD2 (6 bases). In germline, CDR1 is SGDLS, CDR2 YYNGEE. The CDR3 runs to 16 residues. V lost 0 bases and J 4 bases, leaving 14 bases between the germline ends.

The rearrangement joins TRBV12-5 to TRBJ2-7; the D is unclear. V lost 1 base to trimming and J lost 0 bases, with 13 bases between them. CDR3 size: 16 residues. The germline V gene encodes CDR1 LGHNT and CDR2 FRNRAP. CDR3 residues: CASGLAHAASSYEQYF. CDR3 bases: TGTGCTAGTGGTTTGGCCCACGCGGCTAGCTCCTACGAGCAGTACTTC.

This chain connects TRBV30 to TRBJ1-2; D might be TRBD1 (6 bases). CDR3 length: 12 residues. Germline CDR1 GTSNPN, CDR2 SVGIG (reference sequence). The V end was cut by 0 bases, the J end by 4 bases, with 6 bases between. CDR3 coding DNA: TGTGCCTGGAGTGTACAGGGCTATGGCTACACCTTC. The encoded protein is CAWSVQGYGYTF.

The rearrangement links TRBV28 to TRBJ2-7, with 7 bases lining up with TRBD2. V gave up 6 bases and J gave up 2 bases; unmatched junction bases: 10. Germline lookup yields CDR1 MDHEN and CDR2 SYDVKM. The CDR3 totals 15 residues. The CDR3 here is CASSPLTSVPYEQYF. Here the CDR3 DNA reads TGTGCCAGCAGCCCCCTAACTAGCGTTCCCTACGAGCAGTACTTC.

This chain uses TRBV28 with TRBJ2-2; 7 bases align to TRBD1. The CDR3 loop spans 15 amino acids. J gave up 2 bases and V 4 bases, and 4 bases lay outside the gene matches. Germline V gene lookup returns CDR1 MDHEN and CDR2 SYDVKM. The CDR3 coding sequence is TGTGCCAGCAGTTCACAGGGGATCAACACCGGGGAGCTGTTTTTT. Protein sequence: CASSSQGINTGELFF.

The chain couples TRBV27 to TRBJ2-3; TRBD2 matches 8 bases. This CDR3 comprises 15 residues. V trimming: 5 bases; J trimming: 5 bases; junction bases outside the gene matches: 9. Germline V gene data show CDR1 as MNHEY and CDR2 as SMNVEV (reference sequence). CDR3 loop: CASSGGGRRGDTQYF. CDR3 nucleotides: TGTGCCAGCAGTGGGGGCGGGAGGAGGGGAGATACGCAGTATTTT.

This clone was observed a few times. CDR3 sequence: CASRLQGAGGYTF. CDR3 DNA sequence: TGTGCCAGCAGATTACAGGGGGCAGGTGGCTACACCTTC. This rearrangement joins TRBV5-4 to TRBJ1-2; TRBD1 matches at 9 bases. V lost 5 bases to trimming and J lost 7 bases; unmatched junction nucleotides: 6. This CDR3 contains 13 residues. Per the germline V gene, CDR1 is SGHNT and CDR2 is YYREEE (reference sequence).

CDR3 in amino acids: CALGEQNMNTEAFF. The CDR3 DNA follows: TGTGCCTTGGGTGAACAGAACATGAACACTGAAGCTTTCTTT. V and J are TRBV30 and TRBJ1-1, with D unresolved. The CDR3 has 14 amino acids. The germline V gene has CDR1 GTSNPN and CDR2 SVGIG (reference sequence). V lost 7 bases and J 0 bases, leaving 15 bases between the germline ends.

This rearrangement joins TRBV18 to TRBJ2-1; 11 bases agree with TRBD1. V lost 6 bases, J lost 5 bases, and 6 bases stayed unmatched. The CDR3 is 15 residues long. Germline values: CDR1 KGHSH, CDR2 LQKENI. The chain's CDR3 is CASSLGTGGNNEQFF. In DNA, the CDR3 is TGTGCCAGCTCTTTGGGGACAGGGGGAAACAATGAGCAGTTCTTC.

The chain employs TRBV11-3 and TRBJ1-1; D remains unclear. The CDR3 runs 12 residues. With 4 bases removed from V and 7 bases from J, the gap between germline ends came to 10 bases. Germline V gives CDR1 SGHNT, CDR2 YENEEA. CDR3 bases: TGTGCCAGCAGCTCAATGAGCGGTGAAGCTTTCTTT. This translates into CASSSMSGEAFF. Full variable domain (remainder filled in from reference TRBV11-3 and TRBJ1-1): EAGVVQSPRYKIIEKKQPVAFWCNPISGHNTLYWYLQNLGQGPELLIRYENEEAVDDSQLPKDRFSAERLKGVDSTLKIQPAELGDSAVYLCASSSMSGEAFFGQGTRLTVV.

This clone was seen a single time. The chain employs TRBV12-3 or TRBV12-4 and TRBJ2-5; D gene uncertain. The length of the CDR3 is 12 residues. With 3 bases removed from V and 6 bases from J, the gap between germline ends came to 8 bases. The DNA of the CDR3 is TGTGCCAGCAGTTTTCGGGTAAAGACCCAGTACTTC. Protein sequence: CASSFRVKTQYF.

CDR3: CASSGDEGAGGYTF. The CDR3, as DNA: TGTGCCAGCAGCGGAGACGAGGGGGCCGGTGGCTACACCTTC. The chain is built from TRBV3-1 (or the pseudogene TRBV3-2) and TRBJ1-2, with 7 bases aligning to TRBD1. The J segment lost 7 bases and the V segment lost 5 bases, leaving 10 bases of the junction unmatched. This CDR3 has 14 amino acids. Germline V gene sequence: CDR1 LGHDT, CDR2 YNNKEL (reference sequence).

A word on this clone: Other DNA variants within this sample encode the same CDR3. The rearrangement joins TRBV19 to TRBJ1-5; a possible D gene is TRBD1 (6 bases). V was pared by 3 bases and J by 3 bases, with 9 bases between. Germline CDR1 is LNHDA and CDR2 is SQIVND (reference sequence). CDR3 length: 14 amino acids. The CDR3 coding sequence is TGTGCCAGTAGTATTACAGGGTCCAATCAGCCCCAGCATTTT. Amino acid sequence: CASSITGSNQPQHF.